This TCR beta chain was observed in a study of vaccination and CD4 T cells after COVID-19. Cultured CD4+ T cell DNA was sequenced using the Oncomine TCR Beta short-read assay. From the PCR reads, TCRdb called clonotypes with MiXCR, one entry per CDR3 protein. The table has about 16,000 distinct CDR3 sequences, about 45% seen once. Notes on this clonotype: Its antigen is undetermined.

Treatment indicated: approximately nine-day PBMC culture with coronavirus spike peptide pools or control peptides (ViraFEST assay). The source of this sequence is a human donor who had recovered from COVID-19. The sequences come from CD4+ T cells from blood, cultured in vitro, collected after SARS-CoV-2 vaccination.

For the CDR3, the DNA is TGTGCCAGCAGTTACACGGAGGCTACCGGGGAGCTGTTTTTT. Residues: CASSYTEATGELFF. The chain recombines TRBV6-5 with TRBJ2-2, with D tentatively TRBD2 (5 bases). CDR1 MNHEY and CDR2 SVGAGI come from the germline V gene. This CDR3 region has 14 residues. V was trimmed by 2 bases and J by 5 bases, leaving 9 bases between them.